This T cell receptor (beta chain) was recorded in a study of beta chain features in type 1 diabetes. cDNA synthesis used the whole RNA isolate, giving expressed TCRB sequences. TCRdb's table, derived via immunoSEQ multiplex PCR, lists solely in-frame clones and lacks some. Of fewer than 65,000 clones listed, roughly 60% are singletons. Sampling consisted of one heparinised blood draw per donor, averaging roughly 100 mL. V lost 4 bases and J lost 6; bases outside the gene matches: 6. This CDR3 contains 14 residues. Germline CDR1 and CDR2: MNHEY and SVGAGI. The source of this sequence is a woman younger than 35 in good health. Sequencing was done on a sample of Tregs from blood. V is TRBV6-5 and J is TRBJ2-1; 7 bases are a match to TRBD1. The CDR3 loop is CASSSMRGRNEQFF. Here the CDR3 DNA reads TGTGCCAGCAGTTCTATGAGGGGGCGCAATGAGCAGTTCTTC.